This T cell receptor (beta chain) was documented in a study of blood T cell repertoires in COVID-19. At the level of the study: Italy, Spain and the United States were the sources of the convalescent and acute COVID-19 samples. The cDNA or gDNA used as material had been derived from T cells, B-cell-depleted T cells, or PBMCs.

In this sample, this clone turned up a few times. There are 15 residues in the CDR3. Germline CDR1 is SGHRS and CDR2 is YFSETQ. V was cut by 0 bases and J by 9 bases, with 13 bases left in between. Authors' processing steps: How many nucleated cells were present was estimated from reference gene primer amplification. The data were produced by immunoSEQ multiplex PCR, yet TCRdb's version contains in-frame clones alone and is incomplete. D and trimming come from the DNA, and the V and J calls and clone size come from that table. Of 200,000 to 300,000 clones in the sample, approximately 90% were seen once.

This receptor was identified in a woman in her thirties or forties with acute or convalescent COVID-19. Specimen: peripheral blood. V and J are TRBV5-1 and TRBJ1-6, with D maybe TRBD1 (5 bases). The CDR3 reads CASSLGAGQTSPLHF. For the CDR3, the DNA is TGCGCCAGCAGCTTGGGGGCAGGGCAAACTTCACCCCTCCACTTT.